A selection of T cell receptor beta chains follows, all from one sample in a study of CD8+CD57+ T cells in acquired aplastic anemia. TCRdb reprocessed the reads with MiXCR, giving one entry per CDR3 protein. Of fewer than 200,000 distinct CDR3 sequences in the sample, roughly 48% were seen once. Sequencing was performed on sorted CD4+, CD8+, or CD8+CD57+ T cells (not recorded which) from PBMCs. The source is a human donor with aplastic anemia. CDR3s include the opening cysteine and the closing phenylalanine or tryptophan.

j_call v_call cdr3_aa
TRBJ1-2 TRBV2 CASSVEDHYGYTF
TRBJ2-3 TRBV29-1 CSVVGTGATDTQYF
TRBJ2-7 TRBV7-8 CASSLGVGEQYF
TRBJ2-7 TRBV10-3 CAISLGMVGGEQYF
TRBJ2-7 TRBV19 CASSTPGQKQYF
TRBJ1-6 TRBV4-1 CASSQDVKQGFGRGNSPLHF
TRBJ1-1 TRBV29-1 CSVVSANTEAFF
TRBJ2-1 TRBV29-1 CSVEGNEQFF
TRBJ2-5 TRBV10-2 CASSESGLLVRVFQETQYF
TRBJ2-3 TRBV9 CASSVVSGGPADTQYF
TRBJ2-7 TRBV2 CASSLPPGQAHYEQYF
TRBJ2-3 TRBV14 CASSHMVAPDTQYF
TRBJ2-3 TRBV24-1 CATSDQGQGANTQYF
TRBJ2-3 TRBV14 CASSQTRLATDTQYF
TRBJ1-1 TRBV4-1 CASSQVGGLGTEAFF
TRBJ1-6 TRBV30 CAWSSVGGQNSPLHF
TRBJ2-7 TRBV7-9 CASSLAAYEQYF
TRBJ2-7 TRBV19 CASSHDSSYEQYF
TRBJ1-1 TRBV3-1 CASSQGLRPGTPLGAFF
TRBJ2-3 TRBV12-3/TRBV12-4 CASSFGLRGGNTQYF
TRBJ2-7 TRBV3-1 CASSQIPGSEQYF
TRBJ1-5 TRBV24-1 CATSDGTARGQPQHF
TRBJ1-6 TRBV5-6 CASSLTGQGWDNSPLHF
TRBJ2-3 TRBV20-1 CSAKEFASTDTQYF
TRBJ2-2 TRBV20-1 CSARLAGMNTGELFF
TRBJ2-1 TRBV27 CASSSLGFGGTYNEQFF
TRBJ1-2 TRBV7-3 CASSSRGGEPFYGYTF
TRBJ2-2 TRBV25-1 CASRGSGKLSGGAGELFF
TRBJ2-2 TRBV7-2 CASSRRDTNTGELFF
TRBJ2-3 TRBV2 CASSDLARGDTQYF
TRBJ2-7 TRBV10-3 CAISDLGINSYEQYF
TRBJ2-1 TRBV15 CATSLSRLGLNNEQFF
TRBJ2-1 TRBV3-1 CASSQVTSWSSYNEQFF
TRBJ2-6 TRBV12-3/TRBV12-4 CASSIRQVSSSGANVLTF
TRBJ1-1 TRBV28 CASRGVSTEAFF
TRBJ1-3 TRBV11-2 CASRGLTSSGNTIYF
TRBJ1-6 TRBV14 CASSQDFGDSPLHF